The source of this T cell receptor (beta chain) is a study of cytomegalovirus exposure and HLA in healthy donors. Whole-study results and caveats: The classifier reportedly diagnosed cytomegalovirus status with high specificity and sensitivity. Later analysis identified a missense DCLRE1C variant that was linked to TCR beta V- and J-gene trimming.

PCR was performed using 60 Vbeta and 13 Jbeta primers. Some clones are missing from TCRdb's copy, which holds only in-frame ones; the method was immunoSEQ multiplex PCR. Here the sample spans approximately 100,000 clones, about four fifths being singletons. Germline CDR1 SGHVS, CDR2 FQNEAQ. This CDR3 is 13 amino acids long. The ends were cut back, 5 bases at V and 2 bases at J, with 9 bases in the middle. With regard to this clone: Its antigen is currently unknown.

The sequence derives from a woman aged 40 to 50 in good health and CMV-seronegative. The V call is TRBV7-8, the J call TRBJ1-2, with TRBD1 as a possible D gene (6 bases). Input material: PBMCs. CDR3 residues: CASSATGNYGYTF. The CDR3 region has the DNA TGTGCCAGCAGCGCAACAGGGAACTATGGCTACACCTTC.